This T cell receptor (beta chain) was obtained from a study of CD8+ T cells in alopecia areata listed by TCRdb under 2018. The study in broad terms: The study used high-throughput TCRbeta sequencing to examine T cell clonal expansion in alopecia areata, in both the C3H/HeJ mouse model and human patients. TCRbeta CDR3 regions were amplified by immunoSEQ multiplex PCR with 35 Vbeta forward and 13 Jbeta reverse primers. Human TCRbeta sequencing covered scalp tissue and sorted CD4+ and CD8+ peripheral blood T cells from patchy and totalis/universalis alopecia areata patients and healthy controls. Scalp clonality was compared across normal scalp (n=4), patchy alopecia areata scalp (n=8), and alopecia totalis/universalis scalp (n=8). RNA came from the PAXgene miRNA kit for fixed scalp, the miRNeasy kit for PBMCs, and the RNeasy kit for mouse skin. General findings and caveats noted by the study authors: Compared with normal scalp, lesional scalp had higher clonality and more expanded CD8+ clones, particularly in alopecia totalis/universalis, a pattern that suggests antigenic drive. Shared TCR sequences between patients were less evident than in mice, which may be partly attributable to HLA diversity in the patient population. Unlike mouse skin, where gammadelta T cells dominate, normal human skin contains resident alphabeta T cells that get sequenced too, which complicates analysis of the scalp TCR repertoire.

PBMCs were isolated by density centrifugation and stained for CD3, CD4 and CD8, after which CD4+ and CD8+ T cells were sorted on a FACSAria. Unaffected controls provided scalp biopsies and blood samples. On this clone itself: Its antigen is not yet known. Within one base of it there is no much larger clone, and no base qualities were kept.

Library prep was done by the immunoSEQ multiplex PCR assay. For TCR sequencing, RNA was extracted from every sample and reverse transcribed into cDNA to serve as template. SuperScript III was used for first-strand cDNA synthesis, primed with a 2:1 mix of oligo-dT and random hexamers. A synthetic immune receptor repertoire was used to assess amplification bias, and residual bias was removed computationally. In the paper's pipeline: Raw reads were preprocessed to remove errors, and CDR3 was defined according to IMGT conventions as the region from the conserved cysteine to phenylalanine. To get clonality, Shannon entropy was normalized by log2 of the number of productive unique TCRs and the result was subtracted from 1. Whether scalp clones were CD4 or CD8 was inferred by matching scalp TCRbeta sequences against CD4 and CD8 repertoires sorted from blood. The immuneACCESS repertoire file appears here via TCRdb, limited to in-frame rearrangements. These files lack a portion of the clones; in checked studies, under half of the deficit traces to unresolved V genes, and the cause of the others is not known. V and J calls and clone size follow that table, whereas D and trimming were derived from the DNA. A total of a few hundred thousand clones appear in this sample, about 61% of them only once. The ten largest clones represent about 5.3% of the sample.

Including the terminal cysteine and phenylalanine, the CDR3 comprises 13 residues. CDR3 DNA is the only sequence kept; it has 39 bases, read in frame from the first base. V is cut back by 7 bases and J by 7 bases, with 10 bases in the junction unmatched. The germline V gene specifies SQVTM as CDR1 and ANQGSEA as CDR2. This receptor was identified in a human donor in good health. The chain uses TRBV29-1 and TRBJ1-2; the central 9 bases match TRBD1. What was sequenced was CD8+ T cells sorted from blood. The nucleotide sequence reads as follows: TGCAGCGCCCGACCGGACAGGGGCACTGGCTACACCTTC. Translated, it gives CSARPDRGTGYTF.